The sequence of this T cell receptor (beta chain) was determined in a study of blood T cell repertoires in COVID-19. About the study: T cells, B-cell-depleted T cells, or PBMCs provided the cDNA or gDNA that served as material.

Methods used by the authors: Reference gene primers were amplified, and this amplification served to estimate nucleated cell counts. Assay used: immunoSEQ multiplex PCR; TCRdb lists only in-frame clones, some missing. Clone size and V and J calls were adopted from that table, with D and trimming inferred from the DNA. Of a few hundred thousand clones in the sample, roughly 87% were seen once. Germline CDR1 is MGHRA and CDR2 is YSYEKL. V was shortened by 0 bases and J by 6 bases, with 29 bases between the two germline ends. The CDR3 has 20 amino acids. The sequence derives from a woman younger than 45 who had recovered from COVID-19. Sequencing was done on a sample of PBMCs or T cells enriched from blood (not recorded which). The chain carries TRBV4-1 and TRBJ2-5; tentatively, D is TRBD2 (7 bases). The CDR3 sequence is CASSQDEKRVGGASIKTQYF. CDR3 in DNA: TGCGCCAGCAGCCAAGATGAGAAGAGGGTTGGGGGGGCGAGTATAAAGACCCAGTACTTC.